These 29 T cell receptor beta chains came from one sample sequenced in a study of T cells in Graves' hyperthyroidism and ophthalmopathy. Amplification of TCR beta CDR3 regions used RNA as the template. In the first-round RT-PCR of the TCR CDR3, the HTBI primer set was used. TCRdb processed the multiplex PCR reads anew with MiXCR; each CDR3 protein has one entry. There are about 600,000 distinct CDR3 sequences in the sample; 14% occur only once, and roughly 7% lies in the top ten. The specimen sequenced was blood. The source of these receptors is a woman between 18 and 29 years old with Graves' ophthalmopathy.

This clonotype was seen repeatedly, ten times or more. The chain joins TRBV2 to TRBJ2-1, with D perhaps assigned TRBD1 or TRBD2 (7 bases each). In germline, CDR1 is SNHLY, CDR2 FYNNEI. The CDR3 consists of 13 residues. Between the trimmed V and J ends, which lost 8 bases and 4 bases, there was a span of 12 bases. For the CDR3, the DNA is TGTGCCAGCCAAGCGGGACAGTACAATGAGCAGTTCTTC. Amino acids: CASQAGQYNEQFF.

This clonotype was recorded a few times. The chain employs TRBV7-8 and TRBJ2-1, with 9 nucleotides matching TRBD2. In germline, CDR1 is SGHVS, CDR2 FQNEAQ. The junction had 4 bases not matched to a gene; V was cut back by 0 bases and J by 4 bases. CDR3 length: 16 amino acids. The CDR3 DNA reads as TGTGCCAGCAGCTTAGCCCCTAGCGGGGCTTACAATGAGCAGTTCTTC. Residues: CASSLAPSGAYNEQFF.

This clonotype was recorded many times. The chain uses TRBV28 and TRBJ2-7; 11 positions agree with TRBD1. This CDR3 spans 15 amino acids. Germline CDR1 is MDHEN and CDR2 is SYDVKM. The ends lost 7 bases at V and 6 bases at J; junction bases unmatched: 11. The CDR3 region is CASTSRTGGVFEQYF. CDR3 coding DNA: TGTGCCAGCACCTCGCGGACAGGGGGCGTTTTCGAGCAGTACTTC.

This chain connects TRBV4-2 to TRBJ2-1; 8 bases agree with TRBD1. V trimming: 1 base; J trimming: 7 bases; junction bases outside the gene matches: 9. This CDR3 has 16 residues. Germline V gene sequence: CDR1 LGHNA, CDR2 YNFKEQ. The CDR3: CASSQVGQGLRNEQFF. The CDR3 DNA is TGTGCCAGCAGCCAAGTAGGACAGGGTTTAAGGAATGAGCAGTTCTTC.

This clonotype was counted many times. Here the CDR3 DNA reads TGTGCCAGCAGTTTGGGAAACGGCAATCAGCCCCAGCATTTT. It codes for CASSLGNGNQPQHF. The chain uses TRBV12-3 or TRBV12-4 and TRBJ1-5; no reliable D call. The V and J ends lost 3 bases and 2 bases respectively, with 8 bases between them. This CDR3 region has 14 residues.

This clonotype was recorded at least ten times. V usage is TRBV3-1 and J usage is TRBJ1-3; D is undetermined. Trimming shortened V by 2 bases and J by 2 bases, and 7 bases separated the two germline ends. Germline V CDR1 and CDR2: LGHDT, YNNKEL (reference sequence). This CDR3 is 14 amino acids long. In DNA form, the CDR3 reads TGTGCCAGCAGCCAAAGTGGGACTGGAAACACCATATATTTT. Encoded protein: CASSQSGTGNTIYF.

The chain links TRBV4-1 to TRBJ2-1, with 7 positions matching TRBD2. CDR3 length: 15 residues. The J segment lost 7 bases and the V segment lost 4 bases, leaving 10 bases of the junction unmatched. The V gene's germline CDR1 is MGHRA and CDR2 YSYEKL. The DNA of the CDR3 is TGCGCCAGCAGCCTGTACGGACTAGTTACAAATGAGCAGTTCTTC. Translating gives CASSLYGLVTNEQFF.

Concerning this clonotype itself: A much larger clonotype is one base distant, so this may be a read error. A read error is likely, as this CDR3 ends without the conserved phenylalanine or tryptophan. The chain links TRBV6-1 to TRBJ2-7; D perhaps matches TRBD1 (6 bases). The CDR3 contains 15 residues. The germline V gene has CDR1 MNHNS and CDR2 SASEGT. V was clipped by 6 bases and J by 0 bases, with 15 bases between them. The CDR3 nucleotides read TGTGCCAGCAGACGGGGACACCTGAGCTCCTACGAGCAGTACCTC. It yields the protein CASRRGHLSSYEQYL.

This clonotype appeared a few times. The CDR3 loop reads CASRDDSFMNTEAFF. The DNA for the CDR3 is TGTGCCAGTAGGGACGACAGTTTCATGAACACTGAAGCTTTCTTT. The J gene is TRBJ1-1, the V gene TRBV19, with a tentative D call TRBD1 (5 bases). V was trimmed by 6 bases and J by 0 bases, leaving 14 bases between them. CDR1 and CDR2 (germline): LNHDA, SQIVND (reference sequence). This CDR3 region has 15 residues. The full variable domain, its missing parts supplied by reference TRBV19 and TRBJ1-1, is DGGITQSPKYLFRKEGQNVTLSCEQNLNHDAMYWYRQDPGQGLRLIYYSQIVNDFQKGDIAEGYSVSREKKESFPLTVTSAQKNPTAFYLCASRDDSFMNTEAFFGQGTRLTVV.

This clonotype was detected many times. The chain recombines TRBV28 with TRBJ1-3, with D possibly matching TRBD1 (5 bases). This CDR3 has 16 amino acids. The germline gives CDR1 MDHEN, CDR2 SYDVKM. V lost 5 bases and J lost 0, with 14 bases in between. Here the CDR3 reads CASSPIGASSGNTIYF. DNA for the CDR3: TGTGCCAGCAGTCCGATCGGGGCCTCCTCTGGAAACACCATATATTTT.

This clonotype was detected only a few times. The chain employs TRBV6-2 or TRBV6-3 and TRBJ2-7, with 9 bases aligning to TRBD2. CDR1 is MNHEY and CDR2 is SVGEGT in the germline V gene. Losses at the gene ends were 2 bases for V and 5 bases for J; bases not matched to a gene: 4. This CDR3 is 14 amino acids long. The CDR3 coding sequence is TGTGCCAGCAGTTACGTCAGACTAGCGGACGAGCAGTACTTC. This codes for CASSYVRLADEQYF.

In its sample, this clonotype was seen many times. The chain carries TRBV6-1 and TRBJ1-2, with D maybe TRBD1 (5 bases). Per germline, CDR1 MNHNS and CDR2 SASEGT. This CDR3 contains 12 residues. Deletions cut 6 bases from V and 4 bases from J, with 9 bases between. CDR3 sequence: CASREGLYGYTF. The CDR3 DNA follows: TGTGCCAGCAGGGAGGGGCTCTATGGCTACACCTTC.

This clonotype came up many times. J is TRBJ2-1 and V is TRBV18; the D is unclear. Germline V gene sequence: CDR1 KGHSH, CDR2 LQKENI. The CDR3 has 12 residues. With 2 bases removed from V and 10 bases from J, the gap between germline ends came to 9 bases. CDR3 protein: CASSPSAEEQFF. In nucleotides, the CDR3 is TGTGCCAGCTCACCATCGGCAGAAGAGCAGTTCTTC.

Note on this clonotype: A read error is possible here, since a much larger clone lies one base away. This chain links TRBV30 with TRBJ2-3; D ambiguous. Germline values: CDR1 GTSNPN, CDR2 SVGIG (reference sequence). This CDR3 is built from 11 residues. Between the trimmed V and J ends, which lost 4 bases and 3 bases, there was a span of 5 bases. CDR3 sequence: CAWTTTDTQYF. CDR3 DNA: TGTGCCTGGACAACGACAGATACGCAGTATTTT.

The gene calls are TRBV6-5 and TRBJ1-3; D is unresolved. The ends were cut back, 0 bases at V and 6 bases at J, with 12 bases in the middle. In germline, CDR1 is MNHEY, CDR2 SVGAGI. The length of the CDR3 is 15 residues. The chain's CDR3 is CASSYSAMVLNTIYF. The CDR3 DNA follows: TGTGCCAGCAGTTACTCGGCGATGGTGCTAAACACCATATATTTT.

This clonotype was picked up a small number of times. This sequence joins TRBV30 and TRBJ2-1; 8 bases are shared with TRBD2. The CDR3 loop spans 17 amino acids. Germline CDR1 reads GTSNPN; CDR2 reads SVGIG (reference sequence). J lost 1 base, V lost 1 base, and 9 bases had no gene match. This chain's CDR3 is CAWSGHSAGGSYNEQFF. The CDR3 DNA follows: TGTGCCTGGAGTGGTCATTCGGCGGGAGGTTCCTACAATGAGCAGTTCTTC.

This clonotype was counted ten times or more. The chain has TRBV7-2 and TRBJ1-6; D not resolved. The V end lost 6 bases, the J end lost 0 bases, and 6 bases lay between the germline ends. The CDR3 loop spans 14 amino acids. Looked up from germline, CDR1 is SGHTA and CDR2 is FQGNSA. CDR3 amino acids: CASRGSSYNSPLHF. The CDR3 nucleotides are TGTGCCAGCAGGGGAAGCTCCTATAATTCACCCCTCCACTTT. Supplemented by reference TRBV7-2 and TRBJ1-6, the full variable domain reads GAGVSQSPSNKVTEKGKDVELRCDPISGHTALYWYRQSLGQGLEFLIYFQGNSAPDKSGLPSDRFSAERTGGSVSTLTIQRTQQEDSAVYLCASRGSSYNSPLHFGNGTRLTVT.

This clonotype showed up many times. CDR3 coding DNA: TGTGCCAGCAGGAGAGCGGGAGGTAACACAGATACGCAGTATTTT. Translation gives CASRRAGGNTDTQYF. The chain combines TRBV2 with TRBJ2-3, with 9 bases that match TRBD2. CDR3 length: 15 residues. Germline CDR1 and CDR2: SNHLY and FYNNEI. Unmatched junction bases numbered 6, after V lost 6 bases and J lost 2 bases.

At least ten counts were recorded for this clonotype. The chain links TRBV7-3 to TRBJ2-7; 7 bases agree with TRBD1. The CDR3 totals 14 residues. V trimming: 6 bases; J trimming: 0 bases; junction bases outside the gene matches: 5. Germline CDR1 and CDR2: SGHTA and FQGTGA. CDR3 region: CASSRDSSSYEQYF. In nucleotides, the CDR3 is TGTGCCAGCAGTCGGGACAGCAGCTCCTACGAGCAGTACTTC.

This clonotype was counted many times. This sequence joins TRBV20-1 and TRBJ2-2; TRBD2 agrees at 10 bases. With V trimmed by 3 bases and J by 3 bases, 7 bases remained unmatched. The CDR3 sequence is 16 residues long. Germline lookup yields CDR1 DFQATT and CDR2 SNEGSKA (reference sequence). The CDR3 coding sequence is TGCAGTGCTAGTGGGCTAGCGGGAGTCGACACCGGGGAGCTGTTTTTT. It codes for CSASGLAGVDTGELFF.

This clonotype was recorded many times. The chain recombines TRBV6-2 or TRBV6-3 with TRBJ2-7, with TRBD1 identical over 11 bases. The CDR3 contains 13 residues. Germline V gene sequence: CDR1 MNHEY, CDR2 SVGEGT. Trimming cost V 8 bases and J 6 bases; bases outside gene matches: 6. Here the CDR3 reads CASGQGARGEQYF. The CDR3 DNA follows: TGTGCCAGCGGACAGGGGGCACGAGGCGAGCAGTACTTC.

This clonotype was recorded at least ten times. The genes are TRBV28 and TRBJ2-1, with TRBD2 matching 11 bases. V was clipped by 6 bases and J by 3 bases; unmatched bases: 7. The CDR3 has 16 amino acids. In germline, CDR1 is MDHEN, CDR2 SYDVKM. The CDR3 coding sequence is TGTGCCAGCAGGCCAATCGGACTAGCGGGCTACAATGAGCAGTTCTTC. Encoded protein: CASRPIGLAGYNEQFF.

The rearrangement joins TRBV5-8 to TRBJ2-1; no clear D gene. The germline CDR1 and CDR2 sequences are SGHTS and YDEGEE. V was shortened by 4 bases and J by 6 bases, with 23 bases between the two germline ends. The CDR3 length is 17 residues. The CDR3 region is CASSLPSLGRPGNEQFF. CDR3 sequence (DNA): TGTGCCAGCAGCCTCCCGTCCCTTGGCCGACCAGGCAATGAGCAGTTCTTC.

In this sample, this clonotype turned up many times. The chain uses TRBV15 and TRBJ2-7; possibly TRBD1 for D (5 bases). The CDR3 contains 13 residues. Germline V CDR1 and CDR2: LNHNV, YYDKDF (reference sequence). Trimming took 10 bases from V and 6 from J, leaving 19 bases between them. This CDR3 reads CASGAGKFGEQYF. The CDR3 coding sequence is TGTGCCAGTGGGGCAGGGAAGTTTGGCGAGCAGTACTTC. Based on the CDR3 plus reference TRBV15 and TRBJ2-7, the full variable domain is DAMVIQNPRYQVTQFGKPVTLSCSQTLNHNVMYWYQQKSSQAPKLLFHYYDKDFNNEADTPDNFQSRRPNTSFCFLDIRSPGLGDTAMYLCASGAGKFGEQYFGPGTRLTVT.

The V call is TRBV11-3, the J call TRBJ2-1; D is perhaps TRBD2 (7 bases). Germline V lookup: CDR1 SGHNT, CDR2 YENEEA. The CDR3 runs to 16 residues. V was cut by 1 base and J by 2 bases, with 12 bases left in between. As DNA, the CDR3 is TGTGCCAGCAGCTTAGGGGGGCGGGAGACCTACAATGAGCAGTTCTTC. It encodes CASSLGGRETYNEQFF. Based on the CDR3 plus reference TRBV11-3 and TRBJ2-1, the full variable domain is EAGVVQSPRYKIIEKKQPVAFWCNPISGHNTLYWYLQNLGQGPELLIRYENEEAVDDSQLPKDRFSAERLKGVDSTLKIQPAELGDSAVYLCASSLGGRETYNEQFFGPGTRLTVL.

This clonotype was seen repeatedly, ten times or more. The rearrangement uses TRBV6-6 and TRBJ2-7; TRBD2 agrees at 8 bases. Germline V gene data show CDR1 as MNHNY and CDR2 as SVGAGI (reference sequence). Trimming removed 1 base from V and 5 bases from J; junction bases left unmatched: 16. This CDR3 is built from 18 residues. The CDR3 DNA follows: TGTGCCAGCAGTTACTTCCCCCCGACTGGTAGCGGGATAAACGAGCAGTACTTC. It codes for CASSYFPPTGSGINEQYF.

This clonotype has a handful of counts. The V call is TRBV30, the J call TRBJ2-3; 12 bases match TRBD2. Per germline, CDR1 GTSNPN and CDR2 SVGIG (reference sequence). V trimming: 3 bases; J trimming: 5 bases; junction bases outside the gene matches: 6. This CDR3 has 15 residues. The CDR3 protein is CAWSPRLAGVDTQYF. In nucleotides, the CDR3 is TGTGCCTGGAGCCCGCGACTAGCGGGAGTAGATACGCAGTATTTT.

This sequence joins TRBV25-1 and TRBJ2-7, with 10 bases that match TRBD1. Germline CDR1 MGHDK, CDR2 SYGVNS. The CDR3 covers 14 residues. J gave up 5 bases and V 6 bases, and 7 bases lay outside the gene matches. In DNA form, the CDR3 reads TGTGCCAGCAGCAAAGACAGGGGGCTGAACGAGCAGTACTTC. It yields the protein CASSKDRGLNEQYF.

The sample holds many counts of this clonotype. The rearrangement joins TRBV29-1 to TRBJ1-1; the D is unclear. The CDR3 is 13 amino acids. V gave up 3 bases and J gave up 3 bases, with 11 bases separating them. Germline loops: CDR1 SQVTM, CDR2 ANQGSEA. The CDR3 nucleotides read TGCAGCGTTGATAAGGGAGGGTACACTGAAGCTTTCTTT. Encoded protein: CSVDKGGYTEAFF.